This TCR beta chain derives from a study of early T cells in non-severe SARS-CoV-2 infection. Overall study context: Bulk RNA from unsorted whole blood was sequenced; chains were unpaired. The study's findings and limits: VDJdb matching skewed toward anti-spike CD8 responses, missing private and CD4 specificities.

Researchers attached unique molecular identifiers to individual cDNA molecules. From the 5' RACE reads, TCRdb called clonotypes with MiXCR, one entry per CDR3 protein. This table has around 80,000 distinct CDR3 sequences, over 9.5% appearing once. CDR3 length: 17 residues. Germline CDR1 and CDR2: SNHLY and FYNNEI. V was trimmed by 7 bases and J by 0 bases, leaving 22 bases between them. This clonotype was counted many times. Its antigen is not identified. The sample taken for sequencing was whole blood. The origin of this receptor is an adult who was a healthcare worker with PCR-confirmed SARS-CoV-2 infection or an uninfected control (not recorded which). This chain uses TRBV2 with TRBJ2-7, with TRBD2 as a possible D gene (5 bases). Here the CDR3 DNA reads TGTGCCAGCACCCTAGAGAGCATAGGACGGGGCTCCTACGAGCAGTACTTC. Translated, it gives CASTLESIGRGSYEQYF.